This T cell receptor (beta chain) emerged from a study of identical twins. Regarding the study as a whole: Whereas memory repertoires showed no such difference, abundant cord blood beta clonotypes carried fewer insertions.

Unique molecular identifiers were in the cDNA, with template-switch universal primer binding. A single record per CDR3 protein comes from TCRdb applying MiXCR to the 5' RACE reads. Among fewer than 500,000 distinct CDR3 sequences listed, less than 25% were seen once. Of note for this clonotype: Its antigen remains unidentified.

The germline CDR1 and CDR2 sequences are SQVTM and ANQGSEA. Trimming removed 6 bases from V and 7 bases from J, with 16 bases in between. This CDR3 region has 12 residues. The same specimen was also included in a second study, on T cells expressing NK-cell markers. From that paper: Among eight sequenced donors, seven carried HCMV seropositivity while one was seronegative. In a handful of donors, these clonotypes also led the CD3+CD56-NKG2C+ fraction.

Sequenced sample: CD4+ T cells sorted from blood. The clonotype was recovered from a young woman in good health. The rearrangement joins TRBV29-1 to TRBJ2-7; no clear D gene. Here the CDR3 reads CSVLKGWGEQYF. DNA of the CDR3: TGCAGCGTCTTGAAAGGGTGGGGAGAGCAGTACTTC.